This is a list of T cell receptor beta chains from one sample in a study of CD8+ T cells in alopecia areata. The assay was immunoSEQ multiplex PCR, and TCRdb's table has in-frame clones only and misses some. The sample lists 150,000 to 200,000 clones, 60% occurring once. Sequenced here: CD4+ T cells sorted from blood, sampled at week 4, from a patient treated with tofacitinib. Receptor source: a human donor with alopecia areata. Each CDR3 is given with its conserved first and last residue. A row's size may be missing; if present it is once, few, many or a size class.

cdr3_length,clone_size,v_call,j_call,cdr3_aa
16,-,TRBV4-1,TRBJ1-6,CASSPLEIPYNSPLHF
16,-,TRBV5-1,TRBJ2-5,CASSLLATGAVETQYF
16,-,TRBV7-9,TRBJ2-6,CASSYYQGSGANVLTF
20,-,TRBV30,TRBJ1-1,CAGRRGRVTTGRVTGTEAFF
12,-,TRBV7-2,TRBJ1-2,CASSLMTGGYTF
13,-,TRBV25-1,TRBJ1-4,CASSALLYEKLFF
13,-,TRBV30,TRBJ1-6,CAWANAGNSPLHF
13,-,TRBV29-1,TRBJ2-5,CSVRGVSQETQYF
17,-,TRBV7-2,TRBJ2-1,CASSLAGGGSSYNEQFF
14,few,TRBV29-1,TRBJ1-2,CSVDGRDTGRGYTF
13,few,TRBV4-2,TRBJ1-1,CASSLEGGTEAFF
15,-,TRBV30,TRBJ1-5,CACSLRQGPNQPQHF
16,-,TRBV4-1,TRBJ2-7,CASSQGPAGGLYEQYF
16,-,TRBV29-1,TRBJ1-6,CSVEDRRSSYNSPLHF